The text below deals with one T cell receptor beta chain. These data originate in a study of blood T cell repertoires in COVID-19. The repertoire was sequenced with immunoSEQ multiplex PCR; TCRdb's copy has only in-frame clones and lacks some. The sample lists around 270,000 clones, roughly 84% occurring once. V lost 1 base to trimming and J lost 6 bases; unmatched junction nucleotides: 2. The germline V gene encodes CDR1 SGHAT and CDR2 FQNNGV. The CDR3 loop spans 13 amino acids. Source material: peripheral blood. This clonotype originated in a woman aged 35 to 49 who had recovered from COVID-19. The chain joins TRBV11-2 to TRBJ1-2; 7 bases align to TRBD1. The CDR3 is CASSLGQGDGYTF. CDR3 sequence (DNA): TGTGCCAGCAGCTTAGGACAGGGCGATGGCTACACCTTC.